This record looks at one TCR beta chain sequence and its context. Its antigen is unknown. This entry is derived from a study of cytotoxic CD8 clonotypes in ibrutinib-treated CLL. Background on the study: In all, about a dozen patients were relapsed/refractory, some 14 were treatment-naive and roughly 18 were IGHV unmutated.

The protocol was immunoSEQ multiplex PCR, while the TCRdb copy is restricted to in-frame clones and leaves out a portion. The table lists around 310,000 clones, more than 65% of them singletons, with 6.5% to 8.5% in the top ten. Germline CDR1 reads MGHDK; CDR2 reads SYGVNS. CDR3 length equals 15 residues. With 6 bases clipped from V and 2 bases from J, the junction kept 6 bases outside the gene matches. General study points: Progressing and sustained-remission patients had different sampling times. An increase in clonality occurred at ibrutinib response, followed by a return toward baseline at progression. Patients had baseline clonality above age-matched healthy donors, and this clonality moved with circulating CD8+ T-cell counts.

The chain carries TRBV25-1 and TRBJ1-5; 8 nucleotides line up with TRBD1. The specimen was PBMCs, collected before ibrutinib treatment. This TCR was sampled from a human donor with chronic lymphocytic leukemia. The CDR3 reads CASRKTGEGNQPQHF. The CDR3 DNA reads TGTGCCAGCAGAAAGACAGGGGAGGGCAATCAGCCCCAGCATTTT.